The rows below give T cell receptor beta chains drawn from one sample of a study of graft-versus-host responses after intestinal transplantation. Using immunoSEQ multiplex PCR, the repertoire was profiled, and TCRdb retains in-frame clones only, with some absent. The sample contains about 130,000 clones, approximately 91% of which appear only once. These receptors' targets are unknown. The sequenced sample was unstimulated CD4+ T cells sorted from spleen or lymph node cells, obtained before intestinal transplant. These receptors were collected from a human donor who received an intestinal transplant. Both conserved end residues are part of each CDR3. D genes are given only for firm matches. Clone size, where shown, is once, few, many, or a class for clones that have expanded.

j_call v_call clone_size d_call cdr3_nt cdr3_aa
TRBJ2-7 TRBV4-1 - TRBD2 TGCGCCTTCTCTTCGGGAGGGCCCTCCTACGAGCAGTACTTC CAFSSGGPSYEQYF
TRBJ1-1 TRBV6-1 - - TGTGCCAGCAGTGAAATAGGGACTGGTGAAGCTTTCTTT CASSEIGTGEAFF
TRBJ2-1 TRBV2 once TRBD2 TGTGCCAGCATCGGACTAGTCCTAGGCAATGAGCAGTTCTTC CASIGLVLGNEQFF
TRBJ2-1 TRBV7-3 - TRBD2 TGTGCCAGCAGCTCTACTAGCGGGAGGGCCAGTGAGCAGTTCTTC CASSSTSGRASEQFF
TRBJ1-2 TRBV6-6 - TRBD1 TGTGCCAGCAGTTCAATGACAGGGGGCTATGGCTACACCTTC CASSSMTGGYGYTF
TRBJ2-1 TRBV7-3 - TRBD2 TGTGCCAGCAGCCTTGCTGGACTAGCACAGTATGAGCAGTTCTTC CASSLAGLAQYEQFF
TRBJ2-3 TRBV19 - - TGTGCCAGTAGCGTACGCACAGATACGCAGTATTTT CASSVRTDTQYF
TRBJ2-2 TRBV28 - - TGTGCCAGCAGTTTACAGTCGCTTGGGGAGCTGTTTTTT CASSLQSLGELFF
TRBJ1-2 TRBV7-2 few - TGTGCCAGCAGCCAAGGCGGGCCATATGGCTACACCTTC CASSQGGPYGYTF
TRBJ1-2 TRBV29-1 - TRBD1 TGCAGCGTTGGGACAGGGTGGGTTAACTATGGCTACACCTTC CSVGTGWVNYGYTF
TRBJ1-1 TRBV29-1 - - TGCAGCGTTGAAGATGTCCCAGGGGTATACACTGAAGCTTTCTTT CSVEDVPGVYTEAFF
TRBJ2-1 TRBV14 - - TGTGCCAGCAGCCAAAATAGCGGAGTTTCCTACAATGAGCAGTTCTTC CASSQNSGVSYNEQFF
TRBJ2-1 TRBV7-8 - TRBD2 TGTGCCAGCAGCTACGCCGGGACTAGGGCTATTCGAGATGAGCAGTTCTTC CASSYAGTRAIRDEQFF
TRBJ2-3 TRBV5-1 - - TGCGCCAGCAGCTTGGTCCTATCGCAATCAGATACGCAGTATTTT CASSLVLSQSDTQYF
TRBJ2-3 TRBV27 - TRBD2 TGTGCCAGCAGTCTCAGACTAGCGGGATTAGCCACAGATACGCGGTATTTT CASSLRLAGLATDTRYF
TRBJ2-1 TRBV7-8 - TRBD2 TGTGCCAGCAGCTTATTGTCGGGGAGGGTTAACAATGAGCAGTTCTTC CASSLLSGRVNNEQFF
TRBJ1-1 TRBV5-1 once - TGCGCCAGCAGCTTGGCCGGGGGCCGGTTCCGCACTGAAGCTTTCTTT CASSLAGGRFRTEAFF
TRBJ1-1 TRBV21-1 - - TGTGCCAGCAGCAAAGGCTATTACGAGTACCTCCACTCCGCTGAAGCTTTCTTT CASSKGYYEYLHSAEAFF
TRBJ2-3 TRBV7-9 once TRBD2 TGTGCCAGCAGCACAAGGACTAGCGGGAGTACAGATACGCAGTATTTT CASSTRTSGSTDTQYF
TRBJ1-1 TRBV28 - - TGTGCCAGCAGTTTAAGGGTACCATTCGGGGAACTGAACACTGAAGCTTTCTTT CASSLRVPFGELNTEAFF
TRBJ2-3 TRBV7-9 - - TGTGCCAGCAGCTTAGCGGTGAGGGTAGATACGCAGTATTTT CASSLAVRVDTQYF
TRBJ2-3 TRBV15 - TRBD2 TGTGCCACCAGCAGATCTAGCGGGAGCACAGATACGCAGTATTTT CATSRSSGSTDTQYF
TRBJ2-7 TRBV15 - TRBD1 TGTGCCACCAGCGAGAAAGGGACAGGGACCTCCTACGAGCAGTACTTC CATSEKGTGTSYEQYF
TRBJ2-7 TRBV10-3 - TRBD2 TGTGCCATCAGTGGGACTAGCGGGAGTTACGAGCAGTACTTC CAISGTSGSYEQYF
TRBJ2-1 TRBV27 once TRBD2 TGTGCCAGCACCCAACTAGCGGGAGCGTTAGCTTCCCACAATGAGCAGTTCTTC CASTQLAGALASHNEQFF
TRBJ1-5 TRBV19 - - TGTGCCAGTAGTATGGTCACAGGAGTCTCCAATCAGCCCCAGCATTTT CASSMVTGVSNQPQHF
TRBJ2-3 TRBV6-4 - - TGTGCCAGCAGTGATCTTAGAGGAGATACGCAGTATTTT CASSDLRGDTQYF
TRBJ2-3 TRBV7-9 - TRBD2 TGTGCCAGCAGCTCCGTAGCGGGAGTAGTTATTGGAGATACGCAGTATTTT CASSSVAGVVIGDTQYF
TRBJ1-5 TRBV30 - - TGTGCCTGGAGTGTTTTGGGGATCAATCAGCCCCAGCATTTT CAWSVLGINQPQHF
TRBJ2-3 TRBV6-6 - TRBD1 TGTGCCAGCAGCCACGGGACAGGGGGCACAGATACGCAGTATTTT CASSHGTGGTDTQYF
TRBJ2-1 TRBV30 - TRBD2 TGTGCCGGGGGGCGGGGGGAGGATTTGGATGAGCAGTTCTTC CAGGRGEDLDEQFF
TRBJ2-1 TRBV9 once TRBD2 TGTGCCAGCAGCGTAGCGGGACTAGCGGGGCACAATGAGCAGTTCTTC CASSVAGLAGHNEQFF
TRBJ2-7 TRBV27 - - TGTGCCAGCAGTCCCCACATCCTGAGCTCCTACGAGCAGTACTTC CASSPHILSSYEQYF
TRBJ1-1 TRBV29-1 - - TGCAGCGTTCGGGCCCCATCGGATAGGGGCGACACTGAAGCTTTCTTT CSVRAPSDRGDTEAFF
TRBJ2-5 TRBV6-6 - - TGTGCCAGCAGCCACACGGGACCAGGGGAGACCCAGTACTTC CASSHTGPGETQYF
TRBJ2-3 TRBV29-1 - TRBD1 TGCAGCGTTAACCAGGGGGCTACAGATACGCAGTATTTT CSVNQGATDTQYF
TRBJ1-2 TRBV18 - - TGTGCCAGCTCCCCAGGCGGTGTCAGGCCGGCTAACTATGGCTACACCTTC CASSPGGVRPANYGYTF
TRBJ1-2 TRBV19 - TRBD1 TGTGCCAGTAGTAGCCCGACAGGGCTAAACTATGGCTACACCTTC CASSSPTGLNYGYTF
TRBJ1-5 TRBV6-6 - - TGTGCCAGCAGTTACTCGAGGGCACGTAGTCAGCCCCAGCATTTT CASSYSRARSQPQHF
TRBJ1-2 TRBV19 - - TGTGCCAGTAGTATAAAGAACAGGGCCCTCTACTATGGCTACACCTTC CASSIKNRALYYGYTF
TRBJ2-5 TRBV28 - - TGTGCCAGCAGCCGGGGTTCAGAGACCCAGTACTTC CASSRGSETQYF
TRBJ2-2 TRBV18 - - TGTGCCAGCTCACCATTGAATCTGGGGGCGAACACCGGGGAGCTGTTTTTT CASSPLNLGANTGELFF
TRBJ2-7 TRBV11-1 - TRBD2 TGTGCCAGCAGTTTTAGCGGGAGCGGCCACTACGAGCAGTACTTC CASSFSGSGHYEQYF
TRBJ2-7 TRBV10-3 once TRBD2 TGTGCCATCAGTAGCGGGAGGAGTTCCTACGAGCAGTACTTC CAISSGRSSYEQYF
TRBJ2-2 TRBV7-7 - - TGTGCTAGCAGCTTAAAGAACACCGGGGAGCTGTTTTTT CASSLKNTGELFF
TRBJ2-1 TRBV5-1 - - TGCGCCAGCAGCTTGGGGCCCCAGGGCTATGAGCAGTTCTTC CASSLGPQGYEQFF
TRBJ1-4 TRBV19 - - TGTGCCAGTAGTATTCGCAAGGGAAATGAAAAACTGTTTTTT CASSIRKGNEKLFF
TRBJ1-1 TRBV10-3 - - TGTGCCATCAGTGACACCACGCAAGCTTTCTTT CAISDTTQAFF
TRBJ1-2 TRBV7-9 - TRBD1 TGTGCCAGCAGCCCGACAGGGGAACGTCCCTATGGCTACACCTTC CASSPTGERPYGYTF
TRBJ2-7 TRBV7-9 - - TGTGCCAGCAGCCCCGTTGAGCGAGGTCGGGACTCCGAGCAGTACTTC CASSPVERGRDSEQYF
TRBJ2-7 TRBV11-2 - TRBD2 TGTGCCAGCAGCTTGTCCGGGCTAGCGGGATACGAGCAGTACTTC CASSLSGLAGYEQYF
TRBJ2-7 TRBV14 once - TGTGCCAGCAGCCACCGCCTGGGACCTGACTACGAGCAGTACTTC CASSHRLGPDYEQYF